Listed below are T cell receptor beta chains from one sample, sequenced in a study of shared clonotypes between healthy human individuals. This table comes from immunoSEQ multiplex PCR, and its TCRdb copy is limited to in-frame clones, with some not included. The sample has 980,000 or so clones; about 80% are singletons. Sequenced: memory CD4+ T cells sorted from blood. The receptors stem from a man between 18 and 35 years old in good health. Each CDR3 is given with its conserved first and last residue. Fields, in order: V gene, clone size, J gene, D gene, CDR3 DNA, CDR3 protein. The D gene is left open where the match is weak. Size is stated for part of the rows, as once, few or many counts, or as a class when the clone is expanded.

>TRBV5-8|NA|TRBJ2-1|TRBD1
TGTGCCAGCAGCGCATACAGGGGGCACGTCGGCAATGAGCAGTTCTTC
CASSAYRGHVGNEQFF
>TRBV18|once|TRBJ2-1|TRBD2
TGTGCCAGCTCTATAAGGACTAGCGGTTACAATGAGCAGTTCTTC
CASSIRTSGYNEQFF
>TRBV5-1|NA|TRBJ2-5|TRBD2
TGCGCCAGCAGCATAATAGCGGGAGGAGGAGAGACCCAGTACTTC
CASSIIAGGGETQYF
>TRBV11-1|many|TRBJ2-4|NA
TGTGCCAGCAGCTCCACACTCTCAGCCAAAAACATTCAGTACTTC
CASSSTLSAKNIQYF
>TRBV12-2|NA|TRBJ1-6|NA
TGTGCAAGTCGCTTGGATCTGAGTTCACCCCTCCACTTT
CASRLDLSSPLHF
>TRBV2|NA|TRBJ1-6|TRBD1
TGTGCCAGCAGTCTCCTGGGGACAGGGTATAATTCACCCCTCCACTTT
CASSLLGTGYNSPLHF
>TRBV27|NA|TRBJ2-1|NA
TGTGCCAGCAGCCCCAGGGGGGTGGCCTACAATGAGCAGTTCTTC
CASSPRGVAYNEQFF
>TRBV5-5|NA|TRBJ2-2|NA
TGTGCCAGCAGCTTGGATCGGGGGTCGAACACCGGGGAGCTGTTTTTT
CASSLDRGSNTGELFF
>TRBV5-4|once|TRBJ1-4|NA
TGTGCCAGCAGCTTGGTCTCGGCAGGAACATCAACTAATGAAAAACTGTTTTTT
CASSLVSAGTSTNEKLFF
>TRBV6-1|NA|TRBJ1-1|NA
TGTGCCAGCAAAGGTAGCATACAATTGCACACTGAAGCTTTCTTT
CASKGSIQLHTEAFF
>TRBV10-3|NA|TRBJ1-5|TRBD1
TGTGCCATCAGTGAGTCTGGGACAGGGAAGTACCAGCCCCAGCATTTT
CAISESGTGKYQPQHF
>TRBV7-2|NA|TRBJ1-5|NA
TGTGCCAGCAGCTTATGGGCTACTGGCAATAGCAATCAGCCCCAGCATTTT
CASSLWATGNSNQPQHF
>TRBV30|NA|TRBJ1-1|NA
TGTGCCTGGATACAGCTATTGAACACTGAAGCTTTCTTT
CAWIQLLNTEAFF
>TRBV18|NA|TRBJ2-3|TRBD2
TGTGCCAGCTCCGTTAAAGCGGGACTCACAGATACGCAGTATTTT
CASSVKAGLTDTQYF
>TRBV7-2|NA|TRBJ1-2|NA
TGTGCCAGCAGCTCCGAGGGGATCACTAACTATGGCTACACCTTC
CASSSEGITNYGYTF
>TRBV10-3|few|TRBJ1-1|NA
TGTGCCATCAGTGACGGGGGGACTGAAGCTTTCTTT
CAISDGGTEAFF
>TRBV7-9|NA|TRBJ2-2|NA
TGTGCCAGCAGCCCCATGAAAGGGACCGGGGAGCTGTTTTTT
CASSPMKGTGELFF
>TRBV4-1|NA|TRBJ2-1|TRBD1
TGCGCCAGCACCAATGGGCAGGGGGTCACCTACAATGAGCAGTTCTTC
CASTNGQGVTYNEQFF
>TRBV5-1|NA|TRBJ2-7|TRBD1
TGCGCCAGCAGCTCAAGGACAGGGCGTAACTACGAGCAGTACTTC
CASSSRTGRNYEQYF
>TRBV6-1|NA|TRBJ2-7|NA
TGTGCCAGCAGTGTCGAGAAGTTGTCCTACGAGCAGTACTTC
CASSVEKLSYEQYF
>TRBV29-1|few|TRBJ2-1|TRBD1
TGCAGCGTTGGTAAAAGGGGGCTGGGGAATGAGCAGTTCTTC
CSVGKRGLGNEQFF
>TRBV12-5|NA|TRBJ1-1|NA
TGTGCTAGTGGACGGGGCGCGACGAACACTGAAGCTTTCTTT
CASGRGATNTEAFF
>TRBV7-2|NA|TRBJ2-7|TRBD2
TGTGCCAGCAGCACTCGGACTAGCCGGAAGTCCTACGAGCAGTACTTC
CASSTRTSRKSYEQYF
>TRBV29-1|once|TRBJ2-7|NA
TGCAGCGTTGGTCGGGGGTTTCCCGACGAGCAGTACTTC
CSVGRGFPDEQYF
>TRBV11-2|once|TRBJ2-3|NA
TGTGCCAGCAGCTTATATGGGCCAGATACGCAGTATTTT
CASSLYGPDTQYF
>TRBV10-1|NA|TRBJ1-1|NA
TGCGCCAGCAGGAAGACAGAGAACACTGAAGCTTTCTTT
CASRKTENTEAFF
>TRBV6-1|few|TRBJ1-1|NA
TGTGCCAGCAGTCTCGAGGTTAACACTGAAGCTTTCTTT
CASSLEVNTEAFF
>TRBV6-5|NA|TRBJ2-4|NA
TGTGCCAGCAGCGCGGGGATTTCCAAAAACATTCAGTACTTC
CASSAGISKNIQYF
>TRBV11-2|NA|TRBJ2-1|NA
TGTGCCAGCAGCCCAAATTGGAGTGAGCAGTTCTTC
CASSPNWSEQFF
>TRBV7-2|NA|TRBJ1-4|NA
TGTGCCAGCAGCTTAGGCGGCACTAATGAAAAACTGTTTTTT
CASSLGGTNEKLFF
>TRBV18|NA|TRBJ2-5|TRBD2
TGTGCCAGCTCACCTGGGCTAGCGGGGGAGACCCAGTACTTC
CASSPGLAGETQYF
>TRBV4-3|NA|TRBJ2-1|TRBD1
TGCGCCAGCAGCCGGACAGGCAGCTACAATGAGCAGTTCTTC
CASSRTGSYNEQFF
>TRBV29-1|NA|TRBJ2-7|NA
TGCAGCGTTGAAAAAGGAAACGAGCAGTACTTC
CSVEKGNEQYF
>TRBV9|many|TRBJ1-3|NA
TGTGCCAGCAGCCCAGTAGGAGGGGGGACTGGAAACACCATATATTTT
CASSPVGGGTGNTIYF
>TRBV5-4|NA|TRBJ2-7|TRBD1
TGTGCCAGCAGCCCCTACAGGGGAAGCTACGAGCAGTACTTC
CASSPYRGSYEQYF
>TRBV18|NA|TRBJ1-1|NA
TGTGCCAGCTCACCAGGTCGCGCTGAAGCTTTCTTT
CASSPGRAEAFF
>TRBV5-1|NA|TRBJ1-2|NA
TGCGCCAGCAGCTTGGACAGGGTGGAGATTTATGGCTACACCTTC
CASSLDRVEIYGYTF
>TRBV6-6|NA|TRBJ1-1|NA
TGTGCCAGCAGTTACTTGGTTCAAGCGGCTTTCTTT
CASSYLVQAAFF
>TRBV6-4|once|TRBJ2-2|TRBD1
TGTGCCAGCAGTGAACAGGGGGGGAACACCGGGGAGCTGTTTTTT
CASSEQGGNTGELFF
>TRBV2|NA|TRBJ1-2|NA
TGTGCCAGCAGTGAACGGCTCCTGGGAGGCTACACCTTC
CASSERLLGGYTF
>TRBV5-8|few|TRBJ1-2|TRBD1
TGTGCCAGCAGCACCCGACAGGGAACAGGCTATGGCTACACCTTC
CASSTRQGTGYGYTF
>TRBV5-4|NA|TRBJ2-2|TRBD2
TGTGCCAGCAGCCCCTCATCTAGCGGGGTTAACACCGGGGAGCTGTTTTTT
CASSPSSSGVNTGELFF
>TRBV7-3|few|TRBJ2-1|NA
TGTGCCAGCAGCTTGACTAGGGCCGATTACAATGAGCAGTTCTTC
CASSLTRADYNEQFF
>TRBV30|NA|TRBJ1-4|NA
TGTGCCTGGGGGGGGCACAGGAATGAAAAACTGTTTTTT
CAWGGHRNEKLFF
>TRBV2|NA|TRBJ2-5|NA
TGTGCCAGCAGCCAAGGTCGCAGCACCCAAGAGACCCAGTACTTC
CASSQGRSTQETQYF
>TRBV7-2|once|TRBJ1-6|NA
TGTGCCAGCAGCTTAGGGGGGGAGACATATTCACCCCTCCACTTT
CASSLGGETYSPLHF
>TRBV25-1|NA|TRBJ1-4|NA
TGTGCCAGCAGCGCTGGGGCGCTTGATGAAAAACTGTTTTTT
CASSAGALDEKLFF
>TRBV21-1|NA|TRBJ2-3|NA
TGTGCCAGCAGCAAAGACAGCACTAGCACAGATACGCAGTATTTT
CASSKDSTSTDTQYF
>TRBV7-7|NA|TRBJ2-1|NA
TGTGCTAGCAGCTTAGGGGAGCGTAACGAGCAGTTCTTC
CASSLGERNEQFF